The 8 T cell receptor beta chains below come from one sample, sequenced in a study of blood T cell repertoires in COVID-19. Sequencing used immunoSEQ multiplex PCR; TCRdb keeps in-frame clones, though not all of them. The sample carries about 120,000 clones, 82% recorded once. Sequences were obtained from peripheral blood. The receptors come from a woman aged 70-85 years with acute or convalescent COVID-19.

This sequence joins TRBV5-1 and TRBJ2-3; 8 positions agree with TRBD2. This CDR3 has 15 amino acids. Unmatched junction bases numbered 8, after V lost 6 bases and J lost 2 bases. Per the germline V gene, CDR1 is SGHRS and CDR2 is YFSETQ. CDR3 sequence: CASTQAGDFTDTQYF. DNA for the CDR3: TGCGCCAGCACCCAAGCGGGGGACTTCACAGATACGCAGTATTTT.

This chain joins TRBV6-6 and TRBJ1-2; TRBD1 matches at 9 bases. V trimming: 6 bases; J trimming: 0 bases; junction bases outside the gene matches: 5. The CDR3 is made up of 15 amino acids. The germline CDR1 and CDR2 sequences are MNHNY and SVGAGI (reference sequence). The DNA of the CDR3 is TGTGCCAGCAGGGGGACAGGGAATGCTAACTATGGCTACACCTTC. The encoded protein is CASRGTGNANYGYTF.

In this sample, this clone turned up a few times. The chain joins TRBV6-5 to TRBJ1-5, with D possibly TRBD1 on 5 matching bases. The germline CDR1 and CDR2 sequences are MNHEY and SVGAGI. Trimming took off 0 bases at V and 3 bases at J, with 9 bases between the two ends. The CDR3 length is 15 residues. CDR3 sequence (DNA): TGTGCCAGCAGTTACTCGGGGCAGAACAATCAGCCCCAGCATTTT. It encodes CASSYSGQNNQPQHF.

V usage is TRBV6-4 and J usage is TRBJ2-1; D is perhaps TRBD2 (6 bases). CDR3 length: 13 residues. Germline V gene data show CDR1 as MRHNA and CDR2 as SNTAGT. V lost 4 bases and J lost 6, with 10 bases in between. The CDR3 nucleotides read TGTGCCAGCAGTGCGACTAGGGTCAATGAGCAGTTCTTC. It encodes CASSATRVNEQFF.

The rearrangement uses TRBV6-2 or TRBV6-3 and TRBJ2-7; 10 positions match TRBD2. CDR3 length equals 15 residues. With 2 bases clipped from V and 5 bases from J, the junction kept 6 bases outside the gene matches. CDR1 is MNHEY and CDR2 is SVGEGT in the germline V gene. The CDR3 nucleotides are TGTGCCAGCAGTTACCTCCGGACTAGCGGTAACGAGCAGTACGTC. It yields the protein CASSYLRTSGNEQYV.

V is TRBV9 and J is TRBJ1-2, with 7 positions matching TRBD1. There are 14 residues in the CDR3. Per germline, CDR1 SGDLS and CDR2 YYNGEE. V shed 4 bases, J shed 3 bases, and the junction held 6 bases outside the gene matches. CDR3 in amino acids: CASSRDRVDYGYTF. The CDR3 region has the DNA TGTGCCAGCAGCCGCGACAGGGTCGACTATGGCTACACCTTC.

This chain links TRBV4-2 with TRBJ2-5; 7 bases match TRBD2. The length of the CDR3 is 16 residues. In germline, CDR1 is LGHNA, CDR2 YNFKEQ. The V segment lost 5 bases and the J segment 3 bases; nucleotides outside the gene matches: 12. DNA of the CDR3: TGTGCCAGCAGCGACCCGGGCCCGGGGGGTGAAGAGACCCAGTACTTC. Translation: CASSDPGPGGEETQYF.

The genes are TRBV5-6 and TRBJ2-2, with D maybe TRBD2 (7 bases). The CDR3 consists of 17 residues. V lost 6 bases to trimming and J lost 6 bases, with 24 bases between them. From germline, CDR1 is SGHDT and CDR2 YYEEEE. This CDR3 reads CASTFGRGASRAGELFF. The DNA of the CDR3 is TGTGCCAGCACCTTTGGCCGGGGGGCCTCTCGCGCCGGGGAGCTGTTTTTT.